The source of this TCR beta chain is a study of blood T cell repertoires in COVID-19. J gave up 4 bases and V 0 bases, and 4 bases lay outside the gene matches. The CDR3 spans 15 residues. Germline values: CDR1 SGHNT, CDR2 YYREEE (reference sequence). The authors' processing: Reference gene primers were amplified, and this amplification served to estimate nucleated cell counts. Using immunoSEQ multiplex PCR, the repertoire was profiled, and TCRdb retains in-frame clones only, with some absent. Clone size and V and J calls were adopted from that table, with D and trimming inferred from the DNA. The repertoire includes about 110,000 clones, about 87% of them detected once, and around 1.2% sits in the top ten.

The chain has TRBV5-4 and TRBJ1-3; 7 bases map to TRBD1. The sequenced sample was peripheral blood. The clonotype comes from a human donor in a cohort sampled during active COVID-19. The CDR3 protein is CASSLGPGQGNTIYF. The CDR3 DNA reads TGTGCCAGCAGCTTGGGCCCGGGACAGGGAAACACCATATATTTT.